A single sample gave rise to the 3 T cell receptor beta chains below, sequenced in a study of a mutant IDH1 vaccine in newly diagnosed glioma. Antigens of these TCRs are unknown. Profiling relied on immunoSEQ multiplex PCR, and the TCRdb table lists in-frame clones only, not all of them. This sample carries 45,000 to 55,000 clones, 70% to 85% of them seen once, and the ten largest clones take roughly 4.5%. The time point denotes: week 47, end of study. Vaccination comprised doses that each held 300 ug of mutant IDH1 20-mer peptide, plus topical imiquimod. The specimen comprised PBMCs, sampled from a glioma patient whose treatment included an IDH1 peptide vaccine. The receptors derive from a woman in her twenties or thirties with glioma. Some clones in this sample may be carry-over from other donors' samples.

This chain links TRBV5-1 with TRBJ2-2; D is uncertain. The germline CDR1 and CDR2 sequences are SGHRS and YFSETQ. With 1 base removed from V and 3 bases from J, the gap between germline ends came to 10 bases. There are 15 residues in the CDR3. The CDR3 DNA reads as TGCGCCAGCAGCTTGACTGGACCAGACACCGGGGAGCTGTTTTTT. It translates to CASSLTGPDTGELFF.

V usage is TRBV29-1 and J usage is TRBJ2-1; TRBD1 matches 7 bases. Trimming removed 3 bases from V and 0 bases from J; junction bases left unmatched: 2. This CDR3 has 14 amino acids. The germline gives CDR1 SQVTM, CDR2 ANQGSEA. This CDR3 is CSVDGTDSYNEQFF. CDR3 coding DNA: TGCAGCGTTGACGGGACAGACTCCTACAATGAGCAGTTCTTC.

The chain has TRBV5-6 and TRBJ1-3, with D possibly matching TRBD1 (6 bases). The CDR3 totals 13 residues. Germline lookup yields CDR1 SGHDT and CDR2 YYEEEE. The V gene lost 5 bases and the J gene lost 2 bases, with 8 bases spanning the gap. CDR3 region: CASRRTAGNTIYF. The CDR3 coding sequence is TGTGCCAGCAGGCGGACAGCTGGAAACACCATATATTTT.